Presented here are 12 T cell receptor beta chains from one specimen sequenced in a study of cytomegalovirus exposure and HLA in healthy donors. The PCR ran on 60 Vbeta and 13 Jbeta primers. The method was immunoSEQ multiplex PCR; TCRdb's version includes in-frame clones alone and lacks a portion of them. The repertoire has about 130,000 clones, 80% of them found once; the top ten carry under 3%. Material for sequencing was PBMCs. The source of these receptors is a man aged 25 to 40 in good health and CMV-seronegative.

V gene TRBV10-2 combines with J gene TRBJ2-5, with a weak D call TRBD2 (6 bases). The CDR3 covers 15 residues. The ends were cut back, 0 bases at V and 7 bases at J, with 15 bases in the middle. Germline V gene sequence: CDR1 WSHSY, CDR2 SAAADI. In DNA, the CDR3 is TGCGCCAGCAGTGAGTCGGCCGCCCGAGCGGGGACCCAGTACTTC. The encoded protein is CASSESAARAGTQYF.

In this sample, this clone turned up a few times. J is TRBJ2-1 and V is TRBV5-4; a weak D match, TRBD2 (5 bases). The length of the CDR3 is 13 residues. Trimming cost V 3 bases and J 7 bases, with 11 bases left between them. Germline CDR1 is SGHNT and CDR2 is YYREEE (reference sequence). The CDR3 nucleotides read TGTGCCAGCAGCTGGGAGATTCAAAATGAGCAGTTCTTC. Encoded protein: CASSWEIQNEQFF.

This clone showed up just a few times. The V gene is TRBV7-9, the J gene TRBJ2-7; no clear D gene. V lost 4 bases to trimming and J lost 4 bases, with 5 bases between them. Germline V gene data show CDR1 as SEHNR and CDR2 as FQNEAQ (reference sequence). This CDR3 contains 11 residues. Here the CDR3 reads CASSSMYEQYF. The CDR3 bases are TGTGCCAGCAGCTCTATGTACGAGCAGTACTTC.

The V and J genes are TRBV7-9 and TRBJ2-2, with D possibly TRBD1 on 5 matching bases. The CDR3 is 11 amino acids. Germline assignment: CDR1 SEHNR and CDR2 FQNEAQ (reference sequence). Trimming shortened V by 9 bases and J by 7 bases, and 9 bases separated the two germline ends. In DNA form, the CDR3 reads TGTGCCAGAAAACAGGACGGGGAGCTGTTTTTT. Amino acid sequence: CARKQDGELFF.

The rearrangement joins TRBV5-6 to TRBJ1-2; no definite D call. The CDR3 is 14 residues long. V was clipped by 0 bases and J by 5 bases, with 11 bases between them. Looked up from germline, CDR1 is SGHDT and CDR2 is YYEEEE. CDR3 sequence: CASSLEYESYGYTF. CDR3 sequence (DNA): TGTGCCAGCAGCTTGGAGTACGAGAGTTATGGCTACACCTTC.

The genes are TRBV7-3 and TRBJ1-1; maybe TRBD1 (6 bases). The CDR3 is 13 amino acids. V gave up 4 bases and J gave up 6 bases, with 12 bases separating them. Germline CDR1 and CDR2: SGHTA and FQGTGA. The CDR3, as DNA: TGTGCCAGCAGCTCCACAGGGATGGCTGAAGCTTTCTTT. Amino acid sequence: CASSSTGMAEAFF.

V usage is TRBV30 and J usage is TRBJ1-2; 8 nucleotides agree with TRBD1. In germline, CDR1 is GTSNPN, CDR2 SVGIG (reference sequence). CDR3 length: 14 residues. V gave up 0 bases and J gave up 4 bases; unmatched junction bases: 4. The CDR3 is CAWSVSGQGYGYTF. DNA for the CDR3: TGTGCCTGGAGTGTATCCGGACAGGGCTATGGCTACACCTTC.

In nucleotides, the CDR3 is TGCGCCAGCAGTTCTAGCGCCAGGCTAGCCAAAAACATTCAGTACTTC. Protein: CASSSSARLAKNIQYF. The chain combines TRBV4-3 with TRBJ2-4, with D maybe TRBD2 (6 bases). CDR3 size: 16 residues. CDR1 and CDR2 from the germline V gene are LGHNA and YSLEER. The germline V and J ends were trimmed by 6 bases and 0 bases, with 15 bases remaining between them.

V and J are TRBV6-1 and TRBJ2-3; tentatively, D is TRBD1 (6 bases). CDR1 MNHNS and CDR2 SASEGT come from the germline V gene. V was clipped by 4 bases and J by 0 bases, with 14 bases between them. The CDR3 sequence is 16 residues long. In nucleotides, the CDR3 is TGTGCCAGCAGTGCCATAACAGGGTCTAGCACAGATACGCAGTATTTT. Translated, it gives CASSAITGSSTDTQYF.

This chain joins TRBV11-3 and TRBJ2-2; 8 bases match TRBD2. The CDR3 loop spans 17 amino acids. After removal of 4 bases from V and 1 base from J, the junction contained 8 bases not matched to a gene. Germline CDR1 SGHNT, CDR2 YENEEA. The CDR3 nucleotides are TGTGCCAGCAGCTCAGGCGGTAGCGGGGTGAACACCGGGGAGCTGTTTTTT. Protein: CASSSGGSGVNTGELFF.

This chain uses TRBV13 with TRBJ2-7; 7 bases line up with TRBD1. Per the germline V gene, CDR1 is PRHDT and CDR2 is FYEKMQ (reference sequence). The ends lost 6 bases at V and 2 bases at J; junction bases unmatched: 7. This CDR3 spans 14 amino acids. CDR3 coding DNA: TGTGCCAGCAGGACAAGGGACAGAACCTACGAGCAGTACTTC. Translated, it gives CASRTRDRTYEQYF.

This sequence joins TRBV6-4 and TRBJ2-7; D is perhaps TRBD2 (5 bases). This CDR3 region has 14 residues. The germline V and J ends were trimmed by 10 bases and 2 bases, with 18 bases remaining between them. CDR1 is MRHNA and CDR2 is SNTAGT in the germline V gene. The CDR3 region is CATALEPGAYEQYF. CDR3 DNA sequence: TGTGCCACCGCACTAGAACCTGGGGCCTACGAGCAGTACTTC.